This T cell receptor (beta chain) is drawn from a study of CD8+CD57+ T cells in acquired aplastic anemia. Study-level background: Sorted CD4+ plus CD8+ cells gave DNA averaging approximately 2.9 ug. Researchers reported that healthy donors averaged roughly 9.8 million reads for CD4+ cells. Findings and limits, study-wide: Controls did not differ significantly from patients in CD8+ Simpson's diversity.

Genomic DNA was employed as the template in profiling TCR beta VDJ and CDR3. TCRdb fed the reads into MiXCR, producing one record per CDR3 protein. The sample shows about 210,000 distinct CDR3 sequences, 34% of them seen only once. The V segment lost 6 bases and the J segment 4 bases; nucleotides outside the gene matches: 8. The germline gives CDR1 ENHRY, CDR2 SYGVKD. The CDR3 totals 15 residues. Details on this clonotype: What it recognizes is unknown.

The J gene is TRBJ1-1, the V gene TRBV10-3, with TRBD1 matching over 10 bases. Sequenced input: sorted CD4+, CD8+, or CD8+CD57+ T cells (not recorded which) from PBMCs. The clonotype comes from a human donor in good health, serving as a control. In DNA, the CDR3 is TGTGCCATCAGGGGACAGGGGACTCCAACCACTGAAGCTTTCTTT. It yields the protein CAIRGQGTPTTEAFF.